These T cell receptor beta chains were read from a single sample in a study of cytomegalovirus exposure and HLA in healthy donors. The data were produced by immunoSEQ multiplex PCR, yet TCRdb's version contains in-frame clones alone and is incomplete. The repertoire holds some 150,000 clones, with about 89% as singletons. Sequenced material: PBMCs. These receptors all stem from a woman younger than 35 in good health and CMV-seropositive. The CDR3 runs from the conserved cysteine through the conserved F or W. A D gene is named only where the DNA matches it firmly. Clone size is not always given. Where it is, it says once, few, many or a class for expanded clones.

j_call d_call clone_size v_call cdr3_length cdr3_aa cdr3_nt
TRBJ2-3 NA NA TRBV30 15 CAWSVLGGITDTQYF TGTGCCTGGAGTGTACTCGGCGGGATTACAGATACGCAGTATTTT
TRBJ1-3 TRBD1 NA TRBV28 16 CASSPGTGYSGNTIYF TGTGCCAGCAGTCCTGGGACAGGCTACTCTGGAAACACCATATATTTT
TRBJ2-4 TRBD2 NA TRBV27 15 CASSRLAGAKNIQYF TGTGCCAGCAGTCGACTAGCGGGCGCCAAAAACATTCAGTACTTC
TRBJ1-5 TRBD1 NA TRBV19 18 CASSLPGQTSVEDQPQHF TGTGCCAGTAGCCTTCCGGGACAGACCTCCGTTGAGGATCAGCCCCAGCATTTT
TRBJ2-2 NA NA TRBV7-9 16 CASSLATLANTGELFF TGTGCCAGCAGCTTGGCCACACTAGCGAACACCGGGGAGCTGTTTTTT
TRBJ2-7 NA NA TRBV10-1 13 CASSESEYREQYF TGCGCCAGCAGTGAGTCGGAGTATCGCGAGCAGTACTTC
TRBJ2-1 TRBD2 NA TRBV7-8 16 CASSSRIAGGPVEQFF TGTGCCAGCAGCTCTAGAATTGCGGGAGGGCCGGTTGAGCAGTTCTTC
TRBJ1-5 NA NA TRBV6-5 14 CASSEIDINQPQHF TGTGCCAGCAGCGAAATAGACATTAATCAGCCCCAGCATTTT
TRBJ1-2 NA NA TRBV5-1 14 CASSLAGRANGYTF TGCGCCAGCAGCTTGGCGGGGAGGGCCAATGGCTACACCTTC
TRBJ2-5 TRBD1 NA TRBV5-1 15 CASSLVGTERETQYF TGCGCCAGCAGCTTGGTCGGGACAGAGCGGGAGACCCAGTACTTC
TRBJ2-7 TRBD2 NA TRBV11-2 15 CASSYLGTSGYEQYF TGTGCCAGCAGCTACTTAGGGACTAGCGGATACGAGCAGTACTTC
TRBJ1-2 NA NA TRBV19 13 CASSIARNYGYTF TGTGCCAGTAGTATCGCCAGGAACTATGGCTACACCTTC
TRBJ2-7 TRBD1 once TRBV28 14 CASSFLTGFYEQYF TGTGCCAGCAGTTTTCTGACAGGGTTTTACGAGCAGTACTTC
TRBJ2-5 NA NA TRBV19 17 CASSSGGSFGRTETQYF TGTGCCAGTAGTTCTGGTGGGAGTTTTGGGCGTACAGAGACCCAGTACTTC
TRBJ2-3 TRBD1 NA TRBV29-1 14 CSVRRGQGTDTQYF TGCAGCGTCCGTAGAGGACAGGGTACAGATACGCAGTATTTT
TRBJ1-2 NA NA TRBV11-2 16 CASSLRRTSANYGYTF TGTGCCAGCAGCTTAAGGAGGACTTCAGCTAACTATGGCTACACCTTC
TRBJ2-1 TRBD1 NA TRBV10-3 14 CAINPGQGAGEQFF TGTGCCATCAATCCGGGACAGGGGGCAGGGGAGCAGTTCTTC
TRBJ1-5 NA NA TRBV11-3 13 CASSLGGHQPQHF TGTGCCAGCAGCTTAGGCGGTCATCAGCCCCAGCATTTT
TRBJ2-7 TRBD2 few TRBV29-1 13 CSTGRGRDYEQYF TGCAGCACTGGGCGCGGGAGGGACTACGAGCAGTACTTC
TRBJ2-5 NA NA TRBV5-1 14 CASSLVDSQETQYF TGCGCCAGCAGCTTGGTAGACAGTCAAGAGACCCAGTACTTC
TRBJ2-2 TRBD2 NA TRBV7-2 15 CASSWEGQITGELFF TGTGCCAGCAGCTGGGAGGGCCAAATCACCGGGGAGCTGTTTTTT
TRBJ2-1 NA NA TRBV11-1 15 CASSSNTGYGNEQFF TGTGCCAGCAGCTCGAACACCGGGTACGGCAATGAGCAGTTCTTC
TRBJ2-5 TRBD2 NA TRBV14 16 CASSQARDYPVETQYF TGTGCCAGCAGCCAAGCCCGGGACTACCCGGTAGAGACCCAGTACTTC
TRBJ2-5 NA NA TRBV7-9 18 CASSLAGLSGSLQETQYF TGTGCCAGCAGCTTAGCGGGGTTGTCGGGATCACTCCAAGAGACCCAGTACTTC